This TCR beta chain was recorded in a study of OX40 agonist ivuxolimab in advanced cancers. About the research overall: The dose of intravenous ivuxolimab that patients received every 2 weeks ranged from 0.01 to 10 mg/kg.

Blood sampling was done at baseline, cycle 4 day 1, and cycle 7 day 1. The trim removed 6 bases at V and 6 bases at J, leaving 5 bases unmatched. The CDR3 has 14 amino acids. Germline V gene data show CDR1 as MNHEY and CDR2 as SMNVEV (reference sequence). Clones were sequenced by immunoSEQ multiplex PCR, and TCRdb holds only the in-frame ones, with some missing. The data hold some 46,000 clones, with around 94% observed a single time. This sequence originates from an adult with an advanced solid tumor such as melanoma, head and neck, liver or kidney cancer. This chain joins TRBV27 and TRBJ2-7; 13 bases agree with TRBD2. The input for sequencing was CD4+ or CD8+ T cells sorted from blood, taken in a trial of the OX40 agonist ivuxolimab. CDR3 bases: TGTGCCAGCAGCCTGACTAGCGGGAGGAGCGAGCAGTACTTC. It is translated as CASSLTSGRSEQYF.